This TCR beta chain was recorded in a study of cytomegalovirus exposure and HLA in healthy donors. Overall study: There were just under 400 genotyped donors. Of these, 75% to 90% fell in the genetic ancestry cluster associated with self-reported Caucasian donors. Whole-study results and caveats: Most CMV-associated TCR beta chains were later found to appear HLA-restricted. A prior analysis recorded that most TCR beta V segments were productive about 90% or about 30% of the time.

With respect to this clone: Its antigen is unidentified.

PCR primers comprised 60 Vbeta and 13 Jbeta primers. The method was immunoSEQ multiplex PCR; TCRdb's version includes in-frame clones alone and lacks a portion of them. The sample holds around 100,000 clones. The sample was PBMCs. This sequence originates from a man in his forties in good health and CMV-seropositive.

The CDR3 is CASSWDSNQPQHF. The CDR3 region has the DNA TGCGCCAGCAGCTGGGACAGTAATCAGCCCCAGCATTTT. This rearrangement joins TRBV5-1 to TRBJ1-5, with 7 bases matching TRBD1. V lost 3 bases, J lost 4 bases, and 1 base stayed unmatched. This CDR3 comprises 13 residues. CDR1 and CDR2 (germline): SGHRS, YFSETQ.